Presented here are 8 T cell receptor beta chains from one specimen sequenced in a study of regulatory T cells in long-lasting Graves disease (dated by TCRdb to the early 2020s). Libraries were made using multiplex PCR. Sequenced using an Illumina HiSeq 4000. iRepertoire HTBI primers and Arm-PCR amplification of CDR3 regions were used to construct TCR beta libraries. Using fastp trimming at Q25 and MiXCR clonotype assembly, TCRdb reanalyzed the public sequencing data and kept in-frame beta chains. Entries that share a CDR3 protein sequence are merged under the most common genes and DNA. The sample data list roughly 400,000 distinct CDR3 sequences, and about 15% of these were observed just once. Over 7% of the sample goes to the ten largest clones. The time point tag for this specimen amounts to: newly diagnosed GD, antithyroid drugs for less than 3 months. For both TCR sequencing and RNA sequencing, RNA was extracted from PBMCs in TRIzol.

These data were likewise used in another study, on T cells in Graves' hyperthyroidism and ophthalmopathy.

The input for sequencing was peripheral blood mononuclear cells (PBMCs), taken at new diagnosis, from a patient treated with antithyroid drugs. The receptors come from a middle-aged woman with Graves disease. Donor details come from another sample of the same person, matched by shared clones.

This clonotype has only a few counts. The V gene is TRBV20-1, the J gene TRBJ2-7, with 12 positions matching TRBD1. Germline V gene lookup returns CDR1 DFQATT and CDR2 SNEGSKA (reference sequence). Trimming removed 6 bases from V and 3 bases from J; junction bases left unmatched: 9. There are 15 residues in the CDR3. The CDR3 region has the DNA TGCAGTGCGCCTCGGCGGGACAGGGGGCTCTACGAGCAGTACTTC. Translating it yields CSAPRRDRGLYEQYF.

This chain connects TRBV6-4 to TRBJ2-1, with a possible D match to TRBD1 (5 bases). Trimming removed 4 bases at V and 3 bases at J, with 13 bases between. Germline V gives CDR1 MRHNA, CDR2 SNTAGT. The CDR3 is 15 residues long. CDR3 residues: CASSAGLSGYNEQFF. CDR3 in DNA: TGTGCCAGCAGTGCAGGGTTGAGTGGCTACAATGAGCAGTTCTTC.

This clonotype has at least ten counts. This chain joins TRBV3-1 and TRBJ1-1; D unresolved. V lost 1 base to trimming and J lost 4 bases, with 16 bases between them. Germline V gene data show CDR1 as LGHDT and CDR2 as YNNKEL (reference sequence). The CDR3 spans 16 residues. The CDR3 DNA follows: TGTGCCAGCAGCCAAGCGTCAGGCAGATATAGCACTGAAGCTTTCTTT. Its protein is CASSQASGRYSTEAFF.

In its sample, this clonotype was seen a few times. V and J are TRBV27 and TRBJ2-2; 14 bases align to TRBD2. After removal of 5 bases from V and 7 bases from J, the junction contained 9 bases not matched to a gene. The germline CDR1 and CDR2 sequences are MNHEY and SMNVEV (reference sequence). The CDR3 is 17 amino acids. The CDR3 nucleotides read TGTGCCAGCAGTCCTATGGGACTAGCGGGAGCAGGCGGGGAGCTGTTTTTT. As protein: CASSPMGLAGAGGELFF.

The chain couples TRBV9 to TRBJ2-1; 8 bases match TRBD2. Germline V gene sequence: CDR1 SGDLS, CDR2 YYNGEE. The CDR3 has 16 amino acids. V shed 0 bases, J shed 3 bases, and the junction held 5 bases outside the gene matches. The CDR3 here is CASSVEGGRYYNEQFF. The CDR3 region has the DNA TGTGCCAGCAGCGTAGAGGGCGGGAGGTACTACAATGAGCAGTTCTTC.

This chain joins TRBV5-1 and TRBJ2-5, with a weak D call TRBD2 (6 bases). Trimming pared 3 bases from V and 4 bases from J, leaving 13 bases between. The CDR3 has 14 residues. In germline, CDR1 is SGHRS, CDR2 YFSETQ. CDR3 coding DNA: TGCGCCAGCAGCTCGGGGACTCCCCGAGAGACCCAGTACTTC. Protein product: CASSSGTPRETQYF.

The chain links TRBV9 to TRBJ1-5, with D perhaps matching TRBD1 (5 bases). Deletions cut 4 bases from V and 11 bases from J, with 19 bases between. The CDR3 contains 14 residues. Germline V gene data show CDR1 as SGDLS and CDR2 as YYNGEE. The CDR3 region is CASSPGTGGMAQHF. The DNA for the CDR3 is TGTGCCAGCAGCCCAGGGACCGGGGGTATGGCCCAGCATTTT.

Points on this clonotype: A much larger clone differs by one base, so this may be a read error. V is TRBV29-1 and J is TRBJ2-5; D possibly corresponds to TRBD1 (6 bases). The CDR3 sequence is 18 residues long. Germline values: CDR1 SQVTM, CDR2 ANQGSEA. The CDR3 region has the DNA TGCAGCGTCCGCCCGACCTCGAGGGGGAGACACTTTGGGGAGACCCAGTGCTTC. Encoded protein: CSVRPTSRGRHFGETQCF.